These T cell receptor beta chains were read from a single sample in a study of control samples from healthy donors and cancer patients. TCRdb keeps only in-frame clones here, not all; method: immunoSEQ multiplex PCR. Of tens of thousands of clones in the sample, roughly 90% are singletons; the top ten hold 6.5% to 7.5%. The sequenced sample consisted of blood. The source is a man aged 50 to 60 in good health. The CDR3 runs from the conserved cysteine through the conserved F or W. Fields, in order: clone size, J gene, D gene, V gene, CDR3 protein, CDR3 DNA. A D gene is named only where the DNA matches it firmly. Expanded clones are given a class, and other clones once, few, many or no size at all.

>-|TRBJ2-7|-|TRBV9
CASSVGGLSYEQYF
TGTGCCAGCAGCGTAGGGGGGCTCTCCTACGAGCAGTACTTC
>-|TRBJ1-6|-|TRBV27
CASSLRGSSYNSPLHF
TGTGCCAGCAGTTTAAGGGGGAGCTCCTATAATTCACCCCTCCACTTT
>once|TRBJ1-6|-|TRBV27
CASSFGVISSYNSPLHF
TGTGCCAGCAGTTTCGGGGTGATAAGCTCCTATAATTCACCCCTCCACTTT
>once|TRBJ2-1|TRBD1|TRBV9
CASSLNRGSYNEQFF
TGTGCCAGCAGCCTCAACAGGGGTTCCTACAATGAGCAGTTCTTC
>-|TRBJ1-1|-|TRBV11-1
CASSFSRVNTEAFF
TGTGCCAGCAGCTTTTCGCGAGTGAACACTGAAGCTTTCTTT
>-|TRBJ2-7|-|TRBV4-2
CASSQTPYYYEQYF
TGTGCCAGCAGCCAGACTCCGTATTACTACGAGCAGTACTTC
>-|TRBJ1-4|-|TRBV6-6
CASRPGQEKLFF
TGTGCCAGCCGCCCCGGGCAGGAAAAACTGTTTTTT
>-|TRBJ2-2|-|TRBV6-5
CASRPGSSDTGELFF
TGTGCCAGCCGACCAGGGAGTAGTGACACCGGGGAGCTGTTTTTT
>-|TRBJ2-5|-|TRBV10-3
CAISESRGGQETQYF
TGTGCCATCAGTGAGTCGAGGGGGGGGCAAGAGACCCAGTACTTC
>-|TRBJ1-4|TRBD1|TRBV11-2
CASSAQGGQVNEKLFF
TGTGCCAGCAGCGCCCAGGGGGGACAGGTCAATGAAAAACTGTTTTTT
>-|TRBJ1-5|TRBD1|TRBV2
CASSGQGYNQPQHF
TGTGCCAGCAGTGGACAGGGCTACAATCAGCCCCAGCATTTT
>-|TRBJ1-1|TRBD1|TRBV5-4
CASSFKGASDTEAFF
TGTGCCAGCAGCTTCAAGGGGGCCTCGGACACTGAAGCTTTCTTT
>once|TRBJ2-3|-|TRBV5-5
CASSLQGRSTDTQYF
TGTGCCAGCAGCTTGCAGGGACGGAGCACAGATACGCAGTATTTT
>-|TRBJ1-5|TRBD1|TRBV30
CAWSLTTGGGQPQHF
TGTGCCTGGAGTCTAACCACAGGGGGAGGACAGCCCCAGCATTTT
>-|TRBJ2-4|TRBD2|TRBV19
CASSPERTSGGAKNIQYF
TGTGCCAGTAGTCCCGAGAGGACTAGCGGGGGAGCCAAAAACATTCAGTACTTC
>-|TRBJ2-1|-|TRBV10-3
CAISDRGDNEQFF
TGTGCCATCAGTGACAGGGGGGACAATGAGCAGTTCTTC
>-|TRBJ2-1|-|TRBV19
CASSLDRNSYNEQFF
TGTGCCAGTAGTCTCGACAGGAATTCCTACAATGAGCAGTTCTTC
>-|TRBJ2-7|TRBD1|TRBV6-5
CASSYGQGSYEQYF
TGTGCCAGCAGCTATGGACAGGGTTCCTACGAGCAGTACTTC
>-|TRBJ1-2|-|TRBV27
CASSARAGGLNYGYTF
TGTGCCAGCAGTGCCAGGGCGGGGGGGTTAAACTATGGCTACACCTTC
>-|TRBJ2-1|TRBD1|TRBV18
CASSPAGRQGARNEQFF
TGTGCCAGCTCACCAGCGGGGAGACAGGGGGCCCGCAATGAGCAGTTCTTC
>-|TRBJ1-5|-|TRBV10-3
CAISEWGLDNQPQHF
TGTGCCATCAGTGAGTGGGGGCTTGACAATCAGCCCCAGCATTTT
>-|TRBJ2-2|TRBD1|TRBV19
CASSWGRGRTGELFF
TGTGCCAGTAGTTGGGGCAGGGGGAGAACCGGGGAGCTGTTTTTT
>-|TRBJ2-7|TRBD1|TRBV5-1
CASSLEQGPTYEQYF
TGCGCCAGCAGCTTGGAACAGGGGCCTACCTACGAGCAGTACTTC
>-|TRBJ1-1|-|TRBV19
CASSIGTGQGNTEAFF
TGTGCCAGTAGTATAGGCACAGGTCAGGGGAACACTGAAGCTTTCTTT
>-|TRBJ2-1|TRBD2|TRBV27
CASSSGLAGGLEFF
TGTGCCAGCAGTTCAGGACTAGCGGGGGGTCTTGAGTTCTTC
>-|TRBJ2-5|-|TRBV7-9
CASSFWLGETQYF
TGTGCCAGCAGCTTTTGGCTGGGAGAGACCCAGTACTTC
>-|TRBJ2-3|-|TRBV10-3
CAMTPGGVGGSTDTQYF
TGTGCCATGACCCCCGGGGGTGTCGGAGGTAGCACAGATACGCAGTATTTT
>-|TRBJ1-2|TRBD1|TRBV19
CASSDPRTGANYGYTF
TGTGCCAGTAGTGATCCGCGGACAGGGGCTAACTATGGCTACACCTTC
>-|TRBJ1-1|-|TRBV7-3
CASSSTGAGGNTEAFF
TGTGCCAGCAGCTCCACCGGGGCAGGCGGGAACACTGAAGCTTTCTTT
>-|TRBJ1-1|-|TRBV29-1
CSVEKGMNTEAFF
TGCAGCGTTGAGAAGGGGATGAACACTGAAGCTTTCTTT
>-|TRBJ2-5|-|TRBV7-6
CASSGPGALVSAQYF
TGTGCCAGCAGCGGGCCGGGGGCCCTAGTATCCGCCCAGTACTTC
>-|TRBJ2-1|-|TRBV7-9
CASSLGRDEQFF
TGTGCCAGCAGCTTAGGCAGGGATGAGCAGTTCTTC
>-|TRBJ1-1|-|TRBV6-1
CASSERGMMTEAFF
TGTGCCAGCAGTGAACGGGGAATGATGACTGAAGCTTTCTTT
>-|TRBJ1-2|-|TRBV4-1
CASSQDYSGTLNYGYTF
TGCGCCAGCAGCCAAGATTACTCAGGGACCCTTAACTATGGCTACACCTTC
>-|TRBJ1-2|TRBD1|TRBV6-5
CASITGGAGGYTF
TGTGCCAGCATTACAGGGGGCGCCGGAGGCTACACCTTC
>-|TRBJ1-1|TRBD1|TRBV10-3
CAISAVDRGPNTEAFF
TGTGCCATCAGTGCCGTCGACAGGGGCCCGAACACTGAAGCTTTCTTT
>-|TRBJ1-2|TRBD1|TRBV2
CASSEQGANYGYTF
TGTGCCAGCAGTGAACAGGGGGCTAACTATGGCTACACCTTC
>-|TRBJ1-1|-|TRBV9
CASSSREFTEAFF
TGTGCCAGCAGCTCGCGGGAGTTTACTGAAGCTTTCTTT
>-|TRBJ1-4|TRBD1|TRBV2
CASRTGNEKLFF
TGTGCCAGCAGGACAGGGAATGAAAAACTGTTTTTT
>-|TRBJ1-1|-|TRBV18
CASSGGNTEAFF
TGTGCCAGCTCCGGGGGGAACACTGAAGCTTTCTTT
>-|TRBJ1-2|-|TRBV2
CASSRRGVLYGYTF
TGTGCCAGCAGCAGACGGGGGGTACTCTATGGCTACACCTTC
>once|TRBJ2-7|-|TRBV30
CAWSVLPYEQYF
TGTGCCTGGAGTGTACTCCCCTACGAGCAGTACTTC
>-|TRBJ2-7|TRBD1|TRBV7-9
CASSLGTGGIQGYF
TGTGCCAGCAGCTTAGGCACAGGGGGGATCCAGGGGTACTTC
>-|TRBJ1-1|-|TRBV7-7
CASSQWGGEAFF
TGTGCTAGCAGCCAGTGGGGGGGGGAAGCTTTCTTT